The 10 T cell receptor beta chains below all came from one sample that was sequenced in a study of beta chain features in type 1 diabetes. Every bit of the isolated RNA underwent reverse transcription, so sequencing read expressed TCRB transcripts. The table came from immunoSEQ multiplex PCR; TCRdb's copy has only in-frame clones and leaves some out. The sample lists around 430,000 clones, 25% to 35% occurring once. What was sequenced was naive CD4+ T cells from blood. The receptors stem from a man younger than 35 in good health.

This rearrangement joins TRBV25-1 to TRBJ1-1; perhaps TRBD1 as D (5 bases). The CDR3 covers 14 residues. From germline, CDR1 is MGHDK and CDR2 SYGVNS. V shed 4 bases and J shed 8 bases, with 17 bases lying between them. The CDR3 loop reads CASSGSLGASEAFF. The CDR3 DNA reads as TGTGCCAGCAGTGGTTCTCTAGGGGCTAGCGAAGCTTTCTTT.

A few counts support this clone. V gene TRBV10-3 combines with J gene TRBJ2-5, with 7 bases matching TRBD1. V lost 5 bases to trimming and J lost 2 bases; unmatched junction nucleotides: 2. This CDR3 is built from 13 residues. Germline CDR1 reads ENHRY; CDR2 reads SYGVKD. The CDR3 protein is CAISQGVQETQYF. The CDR3 DNA follows: TGTGCCATCAGTCAGGGGGTTCAAGAGACCCAGTACTTC.

This clone came up a few times. V usage is TRBV7-2 and J usage is TRBJ2-7, with a weak D call TRBD2 (5 bases). This CDR3 region has 14 residues. CDR1 and CDR2 from the germline V gene are SGHTA and FQGNSA. Between the trimmed V and J ends, which lost 1 base and 2 bases, there was a span of 9 bases. In DNA form, the CDR3 reads TGTGCCAGCAGCTTAGGCCCGGGGACCTACGAGCAGTACTTC. Protein: CASSLGPGTYEQYF.

This chain uses TRBV28 with TRBJ2-5; the D call may be TRBD1 or TRBD2 (5 bases each). CDR3 size: 17 residues. V was pared by 6 bases and J by 5 bases, with 25 bases between. The V gene's germline CDR1 is MDHEN and CDR2 SYDVKM. The CDR3 nucleotides read TGTGCCAGCAGCTCCCAGCGTGGTGAGGGGCAGTTGGAGACCCAGTACTTC. Protein product: CASSSQRGEGQLETQYF.

The V gene is TRBV9, the J gene TRBJ2-1; 9 bases align to TRBD2. The V gene end was trimmed by 3 bases and the J gene end by 3 bases; junction bases not matched to a gene: 4. The CDR3 length is 15 residues. From germline, CDR1 is SGDLS and CDR2 YYNGEE. CDR3 nucleotide sequence: TGTGCCAGCAGCGCGACTAGCGGAGTCTACAATGAGCAGTTCTTC. The encoded protein is CASSATSGVYNEQFF.

This clone was observed a few times. The rearrangement uses TRBV30 and TRBJ2-1, with TRBD1 as a possible D gene (6 bases). Per germline, CDR1 GTSNPN and CDR2 SVGIG (reference sequence). The germline V and J ends were trimmed by 0 bases and 9 bases, with 15 bases remaining between them. This CDR3 is 14 amino acids long. This chain's CDR3 is CAWSVKGDLVEQFF. In nucleotides, the CDR3 is TGTGCCTGGAGTGTGAAGGGGGATCTAGTTGAGCAGTTCTTC.

The chain employs TRBV25-1 and TRBJ2-1; no firm D call. The V and J ends lost 3 bases and 7 bases respectively, with 7 bases between them. From germline, CDR1 is MGHDK and CDR2 SYGVNS. The length of the CDR3 is 12 residues. The CDR3 reads CASSEGWNEQFF. The CDR3 DNA follows: TGTGCCAGCAGTGAGGGCTGGAATGAGCAGTTCTTC. The full variable domain, completed using reference TRBV25-1 and TRBJ2-1, is EADIYQTPRYLVIGTGKKITLECSQTMGHDKMYWYQQDPGMELHLIHYSYGVNSTEKGDLSSESTVSRIRTEHFPLTLESARPSHTSQYLCASSEGWNEQFFGPGTRLTVL.

The chain joins TRBV28 to TRBJ1-2, with D unresolved. The V and J ends lost 6 bases and 8 bases respectively, with 10 bases between them. The CDR3 is 11 amino acids. Germline values: CDR1 MDHEN, CDR2 SYDVKM. The CDR3 DNA follows: TGTGCCAGCAGCAATCTCCTAGGCTACACCTTC. The encoded protein is CASSNLLGYTF.

The J gene is TRBJ1-1, the V gene TRBV14, with D uncertain. Trimming removed 4 bases from V and 6 bases from J, with 12 bases in between. The length of the CDR3 is 13 residues. Per the germline V gene, CDR1 is SGHDN and CDR2 is FVKESK. CDR3 amino acids: CASSRNRQAEAFF. DNA for the CDR3: TGTGCCAGCAGCCGGAACAGACAAGCTGAAGCTTTCTTT.

The V call is TRBV29-1, the J call TRBJ1-1; TRBD1 aligns across 10 bases. CDR3 length equals 13 residues. Losses at the gene ends were 6 bases for V and 3 bases for J; bases not matched to a gene: 4. CDR1 and CDR2 (germline): SQVTM, ANQGSEA. DNA for the CDR3: TGCAGCGTCAGGACAGGGGGTGACACTGAAGCTTTCTTT. Its protein is CSVRTGGDTEAFF.